This TCR beta chain appears in the sequencing data of a study of T cell responses to AZD1222 COVID-19 vaccine. After removal of 0 bases from V and 1 base from J, the junction contained 3 bases not matched to a gene. The CDR3 is made up of 16 amino acids. Germline loops: CDR1 SGHTA, CDR2 FQGTGA. Study-level findings and limits: Sampled repertoires all dated from after the peak T cell response.

About this clone itself: Its antigen is unknown.

Some clones are missing from TCRdb's copy, which holds only in-frame ones; the method was immunoSEQ multiplex PCR. The profile covers 100,000 or so clones, with approximately 88% appearing a single time and about 2.9% taken by the ten largest. Sequencing was performed on peripheral blood, taken on day 0 of AZD1222 vaccination. The receptor was derived from an adult in good health. The genes are TRBV7-3 and TRBJ2-1; 7 bases agree with TRBD2. This CDR3 is CASSLTLAVSYNEQFF. The CDR3 bases are TGTGCCAGCAGCTTAACTCTAGCGGTATCCTACAATGAGCAGTTCTTC.